A single sample is the source of the 8 T cell receptor beta chains below, sequenced in a study of CD4 T cells in relation to SARS-CoV-2 and coronaviruses. The unexposed donors gave CD4+ T cells in about 2011-2018, prior to COVID-19. Isolation of CD4+ T cells took place after 10 days in culture. Antigens of these TCRs are unknown. Some clones are missing from TCRdb's copy, which holds only in-frame ones; the method was immunoSEQ multiplex PCR. The table lists fewer than 25,000 clones, 77% of them singletons. The sample was CD4+ T cells from PBMCs, cultured in vitro. These receptors all come from a human donor in good health.

The rearrangement joins TRBV5-4 to TRBJ1-1, with unresolved D. The V gene lost 1 base and the J gene lost 1 base, with 8 bases spanning the gap. CDR1 SGHNT and CDR2 YYREEE come from the germline V gene (reference sequence). The CDR3 is 14 amino acids. The DNA for the CDR3 is TGTGCCAGCAGCTTGACCGTGGCGAACACTGAAGCTTTCTTT. It encodes CASSLTVANTEAFF.

The V gene is TRBV4-2, the J gene TRBJ1-2; 8 bases match TRBD1. V trimming: 3 bases; J trimming: 6 bases; junction bases outside the gene matches: 9. The CDR3 contains 15 residues. Germline V lookup: CDR1 LGHNA, CDR2 YNFKEQ. Here the CDR3 DNA reads TGTGCCAGCAGCCAGTATCTACAGGGGGTACATGGCTACACCTTC. It codes for CASSQYLQGVHGYTF.

This rearrangement joins TRBV3-1 (or the pseudogene TRBV3-2) to TRBJ1-2, with 8 bases aligning to TRBD1. V dropped 2 bases and J dropped 5; count of bases not matched to a gene: 7. The CDR3 is made up of 15 amino acids. Germline assignment: CDR1 LGHDT and CDR2 YNNKEL (reference sequence). CDR3 in amino acids: CASSQSAGTGYGYTF. DNA of the CDR3: TGTGCCAGCAGCCAATCCGCCGGGACAGGATATGGCTACACCTTC.

The chain joins TRBV9 to TRBJ2-7; D unclear. The CDR3 is made up of 14 amino acids. The V end was cut by 0 bases, the J end by 2 bases, with 9 bases between. Looked up from germline, CDR1 is SGDLS and CDR2 is YYNGEE. CDR3 residues: CASSVGVVTYEQYF. CDR3 nucleotide sequence: TGTGCCAGCAGCGTAGGTGTAGTAACCTACGAGCAGTACTTC.

The J gene is TRBJ1-1, the V gene TRBV5-6, with D unclear. The length of the CDR3 is 13 residues. The V end lost 0 bases, the J end lost 2 bases, and 5 bases lay between the germline ends. Per germline, CDR1 SGHDT and CDR2 YYEEEE. The CDR3 here is CASSLGHNTEAFF. The CDR3 nucleotides read TGTGCCAGCAGCTTGGGGCATAACACTGAAGCTTTCTTT.

The chain has TRBV19 and TRBJ2-1, with no clear D. CDR1 and CDR2 (germline): LNHDA, SQIVND (reference sequence). This CDR3 region has 16 residues. The V and J ends lost 1 base and 3 bases respectively, with 13 bases between them. CDR3 amino acids: CASSIGPAPSYNEQFF. CDR3 nucleotide sequence: TGTGCCAGTAGTATAGGGCCGGCACCGAGCTACAATGAGCAGTTCTTC.

This clone was seen a single time. The chain links TRBV6-5 to TRBJ2-7, with TRBD1 matching over 10 bases. After removal of 6 bases from V and 4 bases from J, the junction contained 9 bases not matched to a gene. Per germline, CDR1 MNHEY and CDR2 SVGAGI. This CDR3 is 15 amino acids long. DNA of the CDR3: TGTGCCAGCAGGCCTGGACAGGGGGACGTTTACGAGCAGTACTTC. It translates to CASRPGQGDVYEQYF.

The rearrangement joins TRBV2 to TRBJ1-1; unclear D gene. Per germline, CDR1 SNHLY and CDR2 FYNNEI. V lost 6 bases, J lost 0 bases, and 11 bases lay in between. The CDR3 consists of 14 residues. The CDR3 DNA sequence: TGTGCCAGCAGGAAAACAGTGATGAACACTGAAGCTTTCTTT. Residues: CASRKTVMNTEAFF.